The clone carrying this T cell receptor beta chain was picked up one time. The antigen remains undetermined. This entry belongs to a study of cytomegalovirus exposure and HLA in healthy donors. Study as a whole: Approximately 85 million unique TCRs from HLA-typed donors were held in an early release of data. In terms of ancestry, the Caucasian-associated cluster contained 80% to 90% of the roughly 400 genotyped donors.

Regarding the study as a whole: Among TCR beta chains of equal frequency, HLA-associated ones were more clonally expanded in a later analysis.

PCR primers comprised 60 Vbeta and 13 Jbeta primers. Here immunoSEQ multiplex PCR was the method, and the copy in TCRdb shows in-frame clones only, minus some. The data contain 150,000 to 200,000 clones, 70% to 80% of them singletons. The CDR3 loop spans 13 amino acids. The germline V gene has CDR1 MNHEY and CDR2 SMNVEV (reference sequence). V dropped 3 bases and J dropped 3 bases, with 9 bases sitting between them. This chain connects TRBV27 to TRBJ2-7; D unclear. The clonotype originates from a man aged 25 to 45 in good health and CMV-seronegative. Sequences were obtained from PBMCs. CDR3 region: CASSFFAGYEQYF. CDR3 DNA: TGTGCCAGCAGTTTTTTTGCAGGCTACGAGCAGTACTTC.